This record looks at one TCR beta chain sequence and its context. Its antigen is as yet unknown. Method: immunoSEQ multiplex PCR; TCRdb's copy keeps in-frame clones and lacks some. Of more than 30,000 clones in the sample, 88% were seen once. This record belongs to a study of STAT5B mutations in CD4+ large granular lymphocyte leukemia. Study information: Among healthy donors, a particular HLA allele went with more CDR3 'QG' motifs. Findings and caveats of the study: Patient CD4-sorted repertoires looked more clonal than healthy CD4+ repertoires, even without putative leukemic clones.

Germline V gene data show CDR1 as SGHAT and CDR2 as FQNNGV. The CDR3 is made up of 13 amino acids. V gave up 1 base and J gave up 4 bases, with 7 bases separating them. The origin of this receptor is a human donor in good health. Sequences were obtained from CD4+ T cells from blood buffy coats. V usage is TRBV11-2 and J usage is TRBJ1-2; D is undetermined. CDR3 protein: CASSLADLYGYTF. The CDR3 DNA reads TGTGCCAGCAGCTTAGCAGATCTCTATGGCTACACCTTC.